The T cell receptor (beta chain) under discussion was sequenced for a study of cytomegalovirus exposure and HLA in healthy donors. Study-wide results and caveats: At a 0.05 false discovery rate, a later analysis found around 15,000 TCR beta sequences to be associated with HLA alleles.

Germline assignment: CDR1 SGHRS and CDR2 YFSETQ. This CDR3 has 16 amino acids. Unmatched junction bases numbered 3, after V lost 0 bases and J lost 0 bases. In regard to this clone: Antigen specificity is unknown.

Primers for the PCR totalled 60 Vbeta and 13 Jbeta. Measured with immunoSEQ multiplex PCR; TCRdb has only the in-frame clones, and not every one. The sample comprises about 150,000 clones, around 75% of which are singletons, and approximately 11% rests with the top ten. Sequencing was done on a sample of PBMCs. The V and J genes are TRBV5-1 and TRBJ2-3, with 8 bases lining up with TRBD1. The origin of this receptor is a man in his late teens or twenties in good health and CMV-seropositive. The chain's CDR3 is CASSLGTGTSTDTQYF. CDR3 DNA sequence: TGCGCCAGCAGCTTGGGGACAGGGACTAGCACAGATACGCAGTATTTT.